This entry concerns a single T cell receptor (beta chain). Its antigen is not identified. This CDR3 comprises 13 residues. Trimming cost V 2 bases and J 11 bases, with 13 bases left between them. The V gene's germline CDR1 is SGHNT and CDR2 YYREEE (reference sequence). This specimen comes from a study of radiotherapy plus CTLA-4 blockade in lung cancer. General study points: Expansion of tumor-derived TCR clones was observed in blood after radiotherapy plus ipilimumab.

TCRdb's table, derived via immunoSEQ multiplex PCR, lists solely in-frame clones and lacks some. This table holds 80,000 or so clones, over 70% found once. The chain uses TRBV5-4 and TRBJ1-4; the D gene is possibly TRBD1 (5 bases). This sample comprised peripheral blood, obtained from a patient treated with radiotherapy plus ipilimumab. The source of this sequence is a human donor with non-small cell lung cancer who had a partial response to radiotherapy plus ipilimumab. Some clones in this sample may be carry-over from other donors' samples. The chain's CDR3 is CASSFLGSGKLFF. DNA of the CDR3: TGTGCCAGCAGCTTTTTAGGGTCAGGGAAACTGTTTTTT.